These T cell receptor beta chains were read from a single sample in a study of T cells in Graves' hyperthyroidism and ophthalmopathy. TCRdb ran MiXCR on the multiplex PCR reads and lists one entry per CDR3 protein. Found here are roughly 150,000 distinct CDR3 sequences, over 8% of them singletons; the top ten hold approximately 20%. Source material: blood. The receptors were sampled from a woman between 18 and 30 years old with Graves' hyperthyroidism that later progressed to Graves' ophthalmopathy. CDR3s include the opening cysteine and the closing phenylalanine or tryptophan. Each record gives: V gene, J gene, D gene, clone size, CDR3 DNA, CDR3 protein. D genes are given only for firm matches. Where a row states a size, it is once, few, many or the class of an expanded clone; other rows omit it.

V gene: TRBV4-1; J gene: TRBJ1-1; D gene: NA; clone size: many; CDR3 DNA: TGCGCCAGCAGCCAAGATGCAGGGACCACTGAAGCTTTCTTT; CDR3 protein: CASSQDAGTTEAFF
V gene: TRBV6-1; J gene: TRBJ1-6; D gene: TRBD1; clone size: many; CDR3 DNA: TGTGCCAGCAGTAATTCGGACAGGGTTAATTCACCCCTCCACTTT; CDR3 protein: CASSNSDRVNSPLHF
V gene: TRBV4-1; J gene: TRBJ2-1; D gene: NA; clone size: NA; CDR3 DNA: TGCGCCAGCAGCCAATTGCGAACGGTAAATGAGCAGTTCTTC; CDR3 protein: CASSQLRTVNEQFF
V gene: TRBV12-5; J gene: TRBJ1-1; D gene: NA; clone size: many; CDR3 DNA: TGTGCTAGTGGCCCCTCGGGGGCGAACACTGAAGCTTTCTTT; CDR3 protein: CASGPSGANTEAFF
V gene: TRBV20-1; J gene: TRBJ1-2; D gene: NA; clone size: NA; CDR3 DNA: TGCAGTGCTAGAGATGCGGGTGGCTATGGCTACACCTTC; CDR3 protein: CSARDAGGYGYTF
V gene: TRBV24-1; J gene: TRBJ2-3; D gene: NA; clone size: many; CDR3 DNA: TGTGCCACCAGTGATCCAACTAAGAGCACAGATACGCAGTATTTT; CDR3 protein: CATSDPTKSTDTQYF
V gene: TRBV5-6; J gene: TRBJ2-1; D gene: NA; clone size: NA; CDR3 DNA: TGTGCCAGCAGCCATAATCTTCTTGAGCAGTTCTTC; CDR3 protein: CASSHNLLEQFF
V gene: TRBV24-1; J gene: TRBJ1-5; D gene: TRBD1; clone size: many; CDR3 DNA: TGTGCCACCAGTGACCCGGGACAGTCTAGCAATCAGCCCCAGCATTTT; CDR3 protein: CATSDPGQSSNQPQHF
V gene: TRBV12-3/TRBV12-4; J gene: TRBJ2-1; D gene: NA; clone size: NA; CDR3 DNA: TGTGCCAGCAGTTTAACGGGGGAGTACAATGAGCAGTTCTTC; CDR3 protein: CASSLTGEYNEQFF
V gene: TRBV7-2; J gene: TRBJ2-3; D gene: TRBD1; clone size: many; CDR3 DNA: TGTGCCAGCAGCTTATATGAGACAGGGTTATTAGATACGCAGTATTTT; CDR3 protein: CASSLYETGLLDTQYF
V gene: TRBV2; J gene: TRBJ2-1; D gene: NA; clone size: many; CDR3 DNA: TGTGCCAGCAAGGGAACGACCTACAATGAGCAGTTCTTC; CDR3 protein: CASKGTTYNEQFF
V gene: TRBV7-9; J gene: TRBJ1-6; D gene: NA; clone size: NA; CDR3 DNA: TGTGCCAGCAGCTTAGTTTCGGGAAGCTCCTATAATTCACCCCTCCACTTT; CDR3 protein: CASSLVSGSSYNSPLHF
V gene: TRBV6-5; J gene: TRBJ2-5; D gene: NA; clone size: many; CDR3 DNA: TGTGCCAGCAGTTACTCGTCCGGGGGCCAAGAGACCCAGTACTTC; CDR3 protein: CASSYSSGGQETQYF
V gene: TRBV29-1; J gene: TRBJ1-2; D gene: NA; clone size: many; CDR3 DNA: TGCAGCGTTGGAGGGGGTTCCTTAGCTAACTATGGCTACACCTTC; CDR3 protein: CSVGGGSLANYGYTF
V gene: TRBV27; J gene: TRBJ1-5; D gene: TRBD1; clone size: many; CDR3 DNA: TGTGCCAGCAGTTTATCCGGGACAGGTAGCAATCAGCCCCAGCATTTT; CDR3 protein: CASSLSGTGSNQPQHF
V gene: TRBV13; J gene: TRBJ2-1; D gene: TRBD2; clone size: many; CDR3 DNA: TGTGCCAGCAGCTCGGGACTAGCGGGGAATGAGCAGTTCTTC; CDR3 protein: CASSSGLAGNEQFF
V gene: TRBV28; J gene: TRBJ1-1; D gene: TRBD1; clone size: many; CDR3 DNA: TGTGCCAGCAGTACGGCCGGACAGGGCGGCACTGAAGCTTTCTTT; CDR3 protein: CASSTAGQGGTEAFF
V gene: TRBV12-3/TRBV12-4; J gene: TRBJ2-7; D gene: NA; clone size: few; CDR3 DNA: TGTGCCAGCAGTTTATACCTGGTAGTGTCCGAGCAGTACTTC; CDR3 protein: CASSLYLVVSEQYF
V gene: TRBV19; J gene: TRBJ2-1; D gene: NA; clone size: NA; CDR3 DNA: TGTGCCAGTAGTATCGTGCAGGGTTATAATGAGCAGTTCTTC; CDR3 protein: CASSIVQGYNEQFF
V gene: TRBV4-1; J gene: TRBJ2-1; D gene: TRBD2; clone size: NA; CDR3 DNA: TGCGCCAGCAGCCAAGCCCTGAGAGCGGGAGGGCGGAATGAGCAGTTCTTC; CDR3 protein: CASSQALRAGGRNEQFF
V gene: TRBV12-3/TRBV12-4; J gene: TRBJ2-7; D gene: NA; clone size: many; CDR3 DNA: TGTGCCAGCAGTTCCATCTTCGAGCAGTACTTC; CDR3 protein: CASSSIFEQYF
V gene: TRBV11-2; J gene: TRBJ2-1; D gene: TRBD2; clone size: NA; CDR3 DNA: TGTGCCAGCAGCCCCGGGACTAGCGTTTACAATGAGCAGTTCTTC; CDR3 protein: CASSPGTSVYNEQFF
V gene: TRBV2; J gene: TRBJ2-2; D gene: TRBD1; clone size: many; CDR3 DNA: TGTGCCACCCAACCCGGGACAGGGGTAGGGGAGCTGTTTTTT; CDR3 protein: CATQPGTGVGELFF